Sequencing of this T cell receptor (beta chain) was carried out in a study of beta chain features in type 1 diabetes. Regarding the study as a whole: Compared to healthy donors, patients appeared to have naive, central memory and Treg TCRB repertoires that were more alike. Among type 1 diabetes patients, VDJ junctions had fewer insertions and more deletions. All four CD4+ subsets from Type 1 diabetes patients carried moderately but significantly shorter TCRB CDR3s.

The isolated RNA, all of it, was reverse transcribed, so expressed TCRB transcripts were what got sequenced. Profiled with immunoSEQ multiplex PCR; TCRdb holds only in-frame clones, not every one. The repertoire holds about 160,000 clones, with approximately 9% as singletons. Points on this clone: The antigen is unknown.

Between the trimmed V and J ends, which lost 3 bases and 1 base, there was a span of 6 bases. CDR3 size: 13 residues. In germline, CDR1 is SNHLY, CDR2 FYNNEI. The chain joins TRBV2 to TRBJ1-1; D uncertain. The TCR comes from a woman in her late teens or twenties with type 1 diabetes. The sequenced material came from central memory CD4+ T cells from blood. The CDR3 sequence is CASSDLGNTEAFF. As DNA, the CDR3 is TGTGCCAGCAGTGACCTCGGGAACACTGAAGCTTTCTTT.